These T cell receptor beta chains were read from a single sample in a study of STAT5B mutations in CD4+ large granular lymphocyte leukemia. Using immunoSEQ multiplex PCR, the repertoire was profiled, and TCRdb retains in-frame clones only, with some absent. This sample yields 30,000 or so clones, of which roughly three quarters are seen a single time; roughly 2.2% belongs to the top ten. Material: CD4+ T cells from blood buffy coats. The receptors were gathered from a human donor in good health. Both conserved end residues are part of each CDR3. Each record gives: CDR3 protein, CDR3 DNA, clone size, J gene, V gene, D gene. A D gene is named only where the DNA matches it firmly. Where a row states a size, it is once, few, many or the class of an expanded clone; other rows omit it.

CASSVGSRGDTQYF,TGTGCCAGCAGCGTAGGGTCCCGGGGAGATACGCAGTATTTT,few,TRBJ2-3,TRBV9,-
CASSSQGKLNEKLFF,TGTGCCAGCAGCTCCCAGGGGAAGCTTAATGAAAAACTGTTTTTT,-,TRBJ1-4,TRBV6-5,-
CASSVGTTHPGELFF,TGTGCCAGCAGTGTCGGGACTACCCATCCCGGGGAGCTGTTTTTT,-,TRBJ2-2,TRBV28,TRBD2
CSRAPAGVSYEQYF,TGCAGCCGGGCCCCGGCAGGGGTCTCCTACGAGCAGTACTTC,-,TRBJ2-7,TRBV29-1,-
CASSPVGGFNEKLFF,TGTGCCAGCAGTCCAGTGGGAGGGTTTAATGAAAAACTGTTTTTT,-,TRBJ1-4,TRBV27,-
CASSYSEYNEQFF,TGTGCCAGCAGTTACTCAGAATACAATGAGCAGTTCTTC,-,TRBJ2-1,TRBV6-6,-
CASSSEYRVLNTGELFF,TGTGCCAGCAGCTCAGAATACAGGGTGTTGAACACCGGGGAGCTGTTTTTT,-,TRBJ2-2,TRBV5-5,-
CASSILGTEAFF,TGTGCCAGTAGTATATTGGGGACTGAAGCTTTCTTT,-,TRBJ1-1,TRBV19,-
CASSTLTSEKLFF,TGCGCCAGCAGTACCCTAACTAGTGAAAAACTGTTTTTT,-,TRBJ1-4,TRBV5-1,-
CASRSLGTGTANTEAFF,TGCGCCAGCCGCAGCCTCGGGACAGGGACGGCGAACACTGAAGCTTTCTTT,few,TRBJ1-1,TRBV10-2,TRBD1
CSVRKGAGSVEQYF,TGCAGCGTTAGGAAGGGGGCAGGCTCGGTCGAGCAGTACTTC,-,TRBJ2-7,TRBV29-1,TRBD1
CASGQTVGEQFF,TGCGCCAGCGGACAAACGGTTGGTGAGCAGTTCTTC,-,TRBJ2-1,TRBV5-1,-
CASRPGQGRGYTQYF,TGTGCCAGCAGACCGGGACAGGGGAGGGGTTATACGCAGTATTTT,few,TRBJ2-3,TRBV6-6,TRBD1
CASSPGGEGQPQHF,TGCGCCAGCAGCCCGGGGGGGGAGGGTCAGCCCCAGCATTTT,-,TRBJ1-5,TRBV5-1,-
CASSFTGELFF,TGTGCCAGCAGCTTCACCGGGGAGCTGTTTTTT,few,TRBJ2-2,TRBV5-4,-
CASSFSGGDGYTF,TGTGCCAGCAGTTTCTCAGGGGGGGATGGCTACACCTTC,few,TRBJ1-2,TRBV27,TRBD1
CAGTRWGGNTEAFF,TGTGCCGGGACAAGGTGGGGGGGGAACACTGAAGCTTTCTTT,-,TRBJ1-1,TRBV7-9,-
CASIDGTGGEKLFF,TGTGCCAGCATTGACGGGACAGGGGGTGAAAAACTGTTTTTT,-,TRBJ1-4,TRBV6-1,TRBD1
CASSLAGQGDYEQYF,TGTGCCAGCAGCTTAGCTGGACAGGGGGACTACGAGCAGTACTTC,-,TRBJ2-7,TRBV11-3,TRBD1
CASSLGRQGVTEAFF,TGTGCCAGCAGCTTAGGGAGACAGGGGGTCACTGAAGCTTTCTTT,-,TRBJ1-1,TRBV7-8,TRBD1
CASKGGANEKLFF,TGTGCCAGCAAAGGGGGAGCTAATGAAAAACTGTTTTTT,once,TRBJ1-4,TRBV7-9,-
CASSPTGLRAGELFF,TGTGCCAGTAGCCCGACAGGACTCAGGGCCGGGGAGCTGTTTTTT,-,TRBJ2-2,TRBV19,-
CAWSPPGAPYEQYF,TGTGCCTGGAGTCCGCCCGGGGCTCCCTACGAGCAGTACTTC,-,TRBJ2-7,TRBV30,-
CASSTGLAADTQYF,TGTGCCAGTAGTACGGGACTAGCGGCAGATACGCAGTATTTT,-,TRBJ2-3,TRBV19,TRBD2
CASSLDPEIAKNIQYF,TGCGCCAGCAGCCTGGACCCTGAAATAGCCAAAAACATTCAGTACTTC,-,TRBJ2-4,TRBV5-1,-
CASSPGTGPNEKLFF,TGTGCCAGCAGCCCCGGGACGGGCCCTAATGAAAAACTGTTTTTT,-,TRBJ1-4,TRBV7-9,-
CASSSVGQGQDGYTF,TGTGCCAGCAGTTCCGTGGGACAGGGTCAGGATGGCTACACCTTC,-,TRBJ1-2,TRBV27,TRBD1
CASSFKTGPDQPQHF,TGTGCCAGCAGCTTTAAGACAGGGCCAGATCAGCCCCAGCATTTT,once,TRBJ1-5,TRBV5-6,TRBD1
CASSLVSGGPYEQYF,TGTGCCAGCAGCTTGGTTAGCGGGGGGCCCTACGAGCAGTACTTC,once,TRBJ2-7,TRBV5-5,TRBD2
CASSYSISGNEQFF,TGTGCCAGCAGTTACTCTATCAGTGGGAATGAGCAGTTCTTC,-,TRBJ2-1,TRBV6-5,-
CASSSSGTSIETQYF,TGTGCCAGCAGCTCAAGCGGGACTAGCATAGAGACCCAGTACTTC,-,TRBJ2-5,TRBV7-2,TRBD2
CASRIRGLDEKLFF,TGTGCCAGCAGGATCAGGGGGCTGGATGAAAAACTGTTTTTT,-,TRBJ1-4,TRBV6-1,TRBD1
CASSPIRDKRNEQFF,TGTGCCAGCAGTCCTATACGGGACAAAAGAAATGAGCAGTTCTTC,once,TRBJ2-1,TRBV6-5,-
CASSWTIQETQYF,TGTGCCAGCAGCTGGACTATCCAAGAGACCCAGTACTTC,-,TRBJ2-5,TRBV11-2,-
CASSDQGFFGNTIYF,TGTGCCAGCAGCGACCAGGGATTCTTCGGAAACACCATATATTTT,-,TRBJ1-3,TRBV5-6,-
CASIRPNYGYTF,TGTGCCAGTATCAGGCCTAACTATGGCTACACCTTC,few,TRBJ1-2,TRBV19,-
CASSDGAGKPYYGYTF,TGTGCCAGCAGTGACGGGGCAGGGAAACCCTACTATGGCTACACCTTC,-,TRBJ1-2,TRBV6-4,-
CASNPEGRVNEKLFF,TGTGCCAGTAATCCCGAGGGCAGGGTTAATGAAAAACTGTTTTTT,-,TRBJ1-4,TRBV19,-
CASSAKETQYF,TGTGCCAGCAGCGCGAAAGAGACCCAGTACTTC,few,TRBJ2-5,TRBV4-2,-
CASSERGRNEKLFF,TGTGCCAGCAGTGAAAGGGGGCGAAATGAAAAACTGTTTTTT,-,TRBJ1-4,TRBV2,TRBD1
CAWRSRRLGETQYF,TGTGCCTGGAGATCGAGGAGGTTGGGAGAGACCCAGTACTTC,-,TRBJ2-5,TRBV30,-
CASSGTGSSYNEQFF,TGTGCCAGCAGCGGTACGGGGAGCTCCTACAATGAGCAGTTCTTC,once,TRBJ2-1,TRBV9,-
CASSYSISGNEQYF,TGTGCCAGCAGTTACTCGATATCGGGTAACGAGCAGTACTTC,-,TRBJ2-7,TRBV6-5,-
CASSPQQGGEQYF,TGTGCCAGCTCACCTCAACAGGGGGGCGAGCAGTACTTC,-,TRBJ2-7,TRBV18,TRBD1